Included here is one T cell receptor beta chain sequence, with context. Its target is unknown. Time point of the sample: cycle 4 day 1 (C4D1), after 5 to 7 weeks of nivolumab. Following autologous stem cell transplantation, relapse occurred in every patient, and exposure to brentuximab vedotin varied. These data are taken from a study of PD-1 blockade in classical Hodgkin lymphoma. Notes on the study in general: Newly diagnosed patients and complete responders had comparable diversity at baseline.

The data were produced by immunoSEQ multiplex PCR, yet TCRdb's version contains in-frame clones alone and is incomplete. The sample has nearly 50,000 clones; 65% to 80% are singletons. Trimming pared 4 bases from V and 0 bases from J, leaving 13 bases between. Germline CDR1 and CDR2: SEHNR and FQNEAQ (reference sequence). The CDR3 is made up of 15 amino acids. The sequence was collected from a human donor with classical Hodgkin lymphoma. The sample consisted of peripheral blood mononuclear cells (PBMCs), taken before the fourth cycle of nivolumab. The genes are TRBV7-9 and TRBJ2-7, with D possibly TRBD1 on 6 matching bases. This CDR3 reads CASSSVTGHSYEQYF. The CDR3 DNA sequence: TGTGCCAGCAGCTCCGTGACAGGCCACTCCTACGAGCAGTACTTC.